This TCR beta chain was identified in a study of immune cell composition in non-small cell lung cancer. This clone was seen a handful of times. The CDR3 runs to 13 residues. The V gene's germline CDR1 is GTSNPN and CDR2 SVGIG (reference sequence). The table came from immunoSEQ multiplex PCR; TCRdb's copy has only in-frame clones and leaves some out. Of 3,000 or so clones in the sample, around 74% were seen once. The chain recombines TRBV30 with TRBJ1-2; 8 bases fit TRBD1. The sample comprised lung tumor tissue. The source of this sequence is a human donor with non-small cell lung cancer. CDR3 nucleotide sequence: TGTGCGGAGCGGTGGACAGGGAGCTATGGCTACACCTTC. Protein: CAERWTGSYGYTF.